The 11 T cell receptor beta chains below were found in one sample sequenced in a study of early T cells in non-severe SARS-CoV-2 infection. TCRdb reprocessed the 5' RACE reads with MiXCR, giving one entry per CDR3 protein. The data contain some 91,000 distinct CDR3 sequences, roughly 13% of them singletons. Sequencing was done on a sample of whole blood. These receptors were obtained from an adult who was a healthcare worker with PCR-confirmed SARS-CoV-2 infection or an uninfected control (not recorded which).

A word on this clonotype: A much larger clone lies a single base off, so this may be a read error. This CDR3 fails to terminate in the conserved phenylalanine or tryptophan, so it likely reflects a read error. This chain links TRBV29-1 with TRBJ2-7, with D maybe TRBD1 (5 bases). Per the germline V gene, CDR1 is SQVTM and CDR2 is ANQGSEA. The CDR3 length is 13 residues. The V and J ends lost 7 bases and 2 bases respectively, with 15 bases between them. The DNA for the CDR3 is TGCAGCGCCTCAGGGCCCCCAACCTACGAGCAGTACTGC. Protein sequence: CSASGPPTYEQYC.

The chain has TRBV25-1 and TRBJ2-5; 7 bases are a match to TRBD1. Germline CDR1 reads MGHDK; CDR2 reads SYGVNS. The CDR3 loop spans 14 amino acids. V was pared by 4 bases and J by 5 bases, with 7 bases of the junction left unmatched. The CDR3 nucleotides read TGTGCCAGCAGTGGGTATACAGGGGTTGAGACCCAGTACTTC. Translation: CASSGYTGVETQYF. Full variable domain (missing parts from reference TRBV25-1 and TRBJ2-5): EADIYQTPRYLVIGTGKKITLECSQTMGHDKMYWYQQDPGMELHLIHYSYGVNSTEKGDLSSESTVSRIRTEHFPLTLESARPSHTSQYLCASSGYTGVETQYFGPGTRLLVL.

Many counts were recorded for this clonotype. The gene calls are TRBV5-1 and TRBJ1-4, with D hard to call. The CDR3 length is 15 residues. V lost 5 bases, J lost 0 bases, and 11 bases lay in between. Per the germline V gene, CDR1 is SGHRS and CDR2 is YFSETQ. The CDR3 protein is CASRTGIATNEKLFF. The CDR3 DNA reads TGCGCCAGCAGAACCGGAATTGCAACTAATGAAAAACTGTTTTTT.

The genes are TRBV2 and TRBJ1-2, with 8 bases identical to TRBD1. V was pared by 4 bases and J by 5 bases, with 3 bases of the junction left unmatched. Germline loops: CDR1 SNHLY, CDR2 FYNNEI. The CDR3 has 13 residues. DNA for the CDR3: TGTGCCAGCAGTGCTGGACAGGGATATGGCTACACCTTC. Protein: CASSAGQGYGYTF.

As concerns this clonotype: A clone one base away is much larger, so this may be a read error. The chain employs TRBV6-5 and TRBJ1-4, with D unclear. The length of the CDR3 is 15 residues. The V end lost 2 bases, the J end lost 8 bases, and 15 bases lay between the germline ends. Looked up from germline, CDR1 is MNHEY and CDR2 is SVGAGI. The CDR3 bases are TGTGCCAGCAGTTACCCCCCCGGGCTGGTGGAAAAACTGTTTTTT. Translated, it gives CASSYPPGLVEKLFF.

This chain links TRBV28 with TRBJ2-7, with 7 bases matching TRBD2. CDR3 size: 14 residues. Trimming removed 6 bases from V and 7 bases from J; junction bases left unmatched: 12. Per the germline V gene, CDR1 is MDHEN and CDR2 is SYDVKM. DNA for the CDR3: TGTGCCAGCAGCCTTCCGGGGACCGGGAGGGAGCAGTACTTC. It specifies CASSLPGTGREQYF.

This clonotype was seen a few times. The chain has TRBV7-9 and TRBJ1-1; the match to TRBD1 covers 12 bases. The CDR3 runs to 16 residues. With V trimmed by 6 bases and J by 1 base, 6 bases remained unmatched. CDR1 and CDR2 (germline): SEHNR, FQNEAQ (reference sequence). CDR3: CASRARDRGQNTEAFF. In nucleotides, the CDR3 is TGTGCCAGCAGGGCCCGGGACAGGGGGCAGAACACTGAAGCTTTCTTT.

The V gene is TRBV12-3 or TRBV12-4, the J gene TRBJ2-1, with 9 bases lining up with TRBD1. Trimming removed 5 bases from V and 5 bases from J; junction bases left unmatched: 10. The CDR3 length is 16 residues. The CDR3 is CASSLTPGQGNNEQFF. The DNA for the CDR3 is TGTGCCAGCAGTCTGACCCCGGGACAGGGAAACAATGAGCAGTTCTTC.

This rearrangement joins TRBV7-9 to TRBJ2-7; possible D gene TRBD1, 6 bases. Trimming cost V 5 bases and J 2 bases, with 16 bases left between them. The length of the CDR3 is 15 residues. Germline CDR1 SEHNR, CDR2 FQNEAQ (reference sequence). The CDR3 DNA is TGTGCCAGCAGCCCCGGGACACAGGGTACCTACGAGCAGTACTTC. This sequence encodes CASSPGTQGTYEQYF.

The chain has TRBV6-5 and TRBJ1-2; 7 bases map to TRBD1. The CDR3 length is 15 residues. Germline values: CDR1 MNHEY, CDR2 SVGAGI. V lost 7 bases, J lost 4 bases, and 12 bases stayed unmatched. The CDR3 sequence is CASTDVPAGGYGYTF. DNA for the CDR3: TGTGCCAGCACCGACGTGCCGGCAGGGGGCTATGGCTACACCTTC.

As regards this clonotype: Germline is not matched at one junction end, which may reflect a read error. The chain has TRBV15 and TRBJ1-4; no firm D call. CDR1 LNHNV and CDR2 YYDKDF come from the germline V gene (reference sequence). This CDR3 has 11 amino acids. CDR3 residues: CVTSSDEKLFF. Here the CDR3 DNA reads TGTGTCACCAGCTCGGATGAAAAACTGTTTTTT.